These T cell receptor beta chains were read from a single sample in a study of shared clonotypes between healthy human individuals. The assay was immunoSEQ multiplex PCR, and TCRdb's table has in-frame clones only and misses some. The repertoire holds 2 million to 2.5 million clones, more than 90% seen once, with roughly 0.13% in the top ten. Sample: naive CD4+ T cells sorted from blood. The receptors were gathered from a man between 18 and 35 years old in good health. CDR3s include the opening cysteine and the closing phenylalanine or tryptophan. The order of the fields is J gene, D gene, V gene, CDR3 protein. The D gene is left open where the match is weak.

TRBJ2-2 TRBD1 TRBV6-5 CASSYDRVRGELFF
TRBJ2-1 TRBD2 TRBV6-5 CASSYASGRYNEQFF
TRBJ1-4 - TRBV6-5 CASTPLPGGDEKLFF
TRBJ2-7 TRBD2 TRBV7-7 CASSPGTSGRGSEQYF
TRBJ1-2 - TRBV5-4 CASSLAGGRGNYGYTF
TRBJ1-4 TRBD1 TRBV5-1 CASSWEGQGVRKKLFF
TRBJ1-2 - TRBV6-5 CASSYGGNYGYTF
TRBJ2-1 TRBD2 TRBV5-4 CASSYPGLAGWNEQFF
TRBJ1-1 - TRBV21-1 CASSKARVGDTEAFF
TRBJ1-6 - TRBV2 CASSDKTGSFSPLHF
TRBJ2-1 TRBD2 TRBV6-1 CASSEATSPSYNEQFF
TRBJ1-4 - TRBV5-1 CASRVPDSTNEKLFF
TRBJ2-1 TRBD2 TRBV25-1 CASSETRSSGYNEQFF
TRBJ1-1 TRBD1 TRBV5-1 CASSLGQVLSEAFF
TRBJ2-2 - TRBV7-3 CASSPDRNTGELFF
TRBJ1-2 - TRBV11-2 CASSLDSLTNYGYTF
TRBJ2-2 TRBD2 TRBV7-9 CASSSTSGTVNTGELFF
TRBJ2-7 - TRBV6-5 CASSYRGGTPYEQYF
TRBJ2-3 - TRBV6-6 CASSLDRDTQYF
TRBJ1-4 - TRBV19 CASRGTATNEKLFF
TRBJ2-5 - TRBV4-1 CASSLHLDQETQYF
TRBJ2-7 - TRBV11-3 CASSRGQGSSYEQYF
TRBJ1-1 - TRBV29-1 CSVGGGTAMNTEAFF
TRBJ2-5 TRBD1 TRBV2 CASSADRGQETQYF
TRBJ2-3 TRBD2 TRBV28 CASTEGLAGTDTQYF
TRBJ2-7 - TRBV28 CASKEGDYEQYF
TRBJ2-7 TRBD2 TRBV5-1 CASSLVLAGGRPSYEQYF
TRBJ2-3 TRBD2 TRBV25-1 CASSELAVTDTQYF
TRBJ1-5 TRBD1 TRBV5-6 CASSRTGEGQPQHF
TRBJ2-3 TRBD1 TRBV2 CASSDTGTATDTQYF
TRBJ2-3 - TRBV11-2 CASSLGTKPLIPTDTQYF
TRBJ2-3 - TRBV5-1 CASSPGFSTDTQYF
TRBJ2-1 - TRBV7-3 CASTTDGQSSYNEQFF
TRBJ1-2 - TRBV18 CASSPQQDYGYTF
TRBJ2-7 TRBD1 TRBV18 CASSPGTGDREQYF
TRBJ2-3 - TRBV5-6 CASSSWLGLSNTQYF
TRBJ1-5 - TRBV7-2 CASSLAGVDQPQHF
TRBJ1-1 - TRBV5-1 CASSLARTPNTEAFF
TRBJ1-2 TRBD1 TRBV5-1 CASSLDGTGILGNYGYTF
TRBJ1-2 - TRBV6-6 CASSYLGDGGYGYTF
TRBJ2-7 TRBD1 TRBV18 CASSPATGEQYF
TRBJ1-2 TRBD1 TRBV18 CASSPPGQGTYGYTF
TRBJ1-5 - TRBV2 CASRPGEAKNQPQHF
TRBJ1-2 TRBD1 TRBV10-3 CASTGTGLGGYTF
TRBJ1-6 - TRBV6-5 CASSRQNNSPLHF
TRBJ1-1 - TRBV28 CASSLGAGTAKAFF
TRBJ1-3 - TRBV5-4 CASSPGGNVGNTIYF
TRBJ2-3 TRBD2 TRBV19 CASSPGLARTDTQYF
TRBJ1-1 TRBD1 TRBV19 CASSMGTGDMNTEAFF
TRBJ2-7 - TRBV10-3 CAISQGREQYF
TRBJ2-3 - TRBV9 CASSGWDSTDTQYF